Below are 13 T cell receptor beta chains sequenced from a single sample in a study of cytomegalovirus exposure and HLA in healthy donors. PCR was performed using 60 Vbeta and 13 Jbeta primers. TCRdb's table, derived via immunoSEQ multiplex PCR, lists solely in-frame clones and lacks some. The data contain about 110,000 clones, roughly 70% of them seen just once; the ten biggest clones take up 5.4%. The sample comprised PBMCs. The origin of the receptors is a woman aged 70-85 years in good health and CMV-seropositive.

This chain uses TRBV4-2 with TRBJ2-7; 12 bases align to TRBD2. Germline V gene sequence: CDR1 LGHNA, CDR2 YNFKEQ. The CDR3 covers 16 residues. V trimming: 1 base; J trimming: 1 base; junction bases outside the gene matches: 2. Here the CDR3 reads CASSQGLAGASYEQYF. In DNA, the CDR3 is TGTGCCAGCAGCCAAGGACTAGCGGGGGCATCCTACGAGCAGTACTTC.

The sample holds one count of this clone. The V gene is TRBV4-2, the J gene TRBJ2-3; 10 positions match TRBD2. Germline loops: CDR1 LGHNA, CDR2 YNFKEQ. The CDR3 has 17 amino acids. V gave up 2 bases and J gave up 0 bases; unmatched junction bases: 5. The chain's CDR3 is CASSQRTSGTSTDTQYF. CDR3 nucleotides: TGTGCCAGCAGCCAACGGACTAGCGGCACTAGCACAGATACGCAGTATTTT.

The gene calls are TRBV10-3 and TRBJ1-5, with 10 bases aligning to TRBD1. Germline V gene data show CDR1 as ENHRY and CDR2 as SYGVKD. The CDR3 contains 14 residues. The junction had 4 bases not matched to a gene; V was cut back by 2 bases and J by 9 bases. In nucleotides, the CDR3 is TGTGCCATCAGTGAGGACAGGGGGCTGGGGCCCCAGCATTTT. Translated: CAISEDRGLGPQHF.

The table lists this clone with a count of one. In DNA form, the CDR3 reads TGCGCCAGCAGTCGGGACGGCAGGGGGCCTGTTCAGCCCCAGCATTTT. Protein product: CASSRDGRGPVQPQHF. The rearrangement uses TRBV23-1 and TRBJ1-5; TRBD1 matches at 8 bases. TRBV23-1 is an ORF; its function is uncertain. V trimming: 4 bases; J trimming: 6 bases; junction bases outside the gene matches: 11. CDR3 length: 16 amino acids.

This clone was seen a single time. V is TRBV9 and J is TRBJ2-7, with D possibly matching TRBD2 (6 bases). With 10 bases removed from V and 6 bases from J, the gap between germline ends came to 17 bases. This CDR3 is built from 12 residues. Germline values: CDR1 SGDLS, CDR2 YYNGEE. This chain's CDR3 is CALLGGPCEQYF. The CDR3 nucleotides read TGTGCCCTACTGGGGGGTCCGTGCGAGCAGTACTTC.

The rearrangement uses TRBV10-3 and TRBJ1-2; 9 nucleotides agree with TRBD1. The V segment lost 6 bases and the J segment 3 bases; nucleotides outside the gene matches: 8. The length of the CDR3 is 15 residues. Per the germline V gene, CDR1 is ENHRY and CDR2 is SYGVKD. The CDR3 reads CAISNGQGSYYGYTF. The DNA for the CDR3 is TGTGCCATCAGCAATGGACAGGGGTCCTACTATGGCTACACCTTC.

The chain carries TRBV27 and TRBJ1-5; D is unresolved. This CDR3 is built from 13 residues. The germline V gene encodes CDR1 MNHEY and CDR2 SMNVEV (reference sequence). Trimming shortened V by 3 bases and J by 4 bases, and 7 bases separated the two germline ends. DNA of the CDR3: TGTGCCAGCAGTTTTGGCGGAAATCAGCCCCAGCATTTT. This translates into CASSFGGNQPQHF.

The rearrangement uses TRBV6-5 and TRBJ2-7, with a weak D call TRBD2 (5 bases). With 4 bases removed from V and 4 bases from J, the gap between germline ends came to 14 bases. Germline CDR1 MNHEY, CDR2 SVGAGI. The CDR3 covers 14 residues. As DNA, the CDR3 is TGTGCCAGCAGTTCGGCCTCGTCGGGATACGAGCAGTACTTC. It specifies CASSSASSGYEQYF.

This chain links TRBV7-2 with TRBJ1-2, with D possibly being TRBD1 (5 bases). This CDR3 has 14 amino acids. The V end lost 7 bases, the J end lost 2 bases, and 14 bases lay between the germline ends. Germline values: CDR1 SGHTA, CDR2 FQGNSA. The CDR3 DNA is TGTGCCAGCAACCCCAGCCGGGGGAACTATGGCTACACCTTC. It yields the protein CASNPSRGNYGYTF.

The genes are TRBV27 and TRBJ1-5; D gene uncertain. Germline V gene sequence: CDR1 MNHEY, CDR2 SMNVEV (reference sequence). V was shortened by 2 bases and J by 5 bases, with 7 bases between the two germline ends. The CDR3 runs 13 residues. CDR3 coding DNA: TGTGCCAGCAGTTTAAGCGGATATCAGCCCCAGCATTTT. Its protein product is CASSLSGYQPQHF.

This chain links TRBV18 with TRBJ1-3; a possible D gene is TRBD1 (5 bases). CDR1 is KGHSH, CDR2 LQKENI, per germline. Trimming took off 4 bases at V and 0 bases at J, with 10 bases between the two ends. The CDR3 spans 15 residues. CDR3 protein: CASSLADISGNTIYF. The CDR3, as DNA: TGTGCCAGCTCACTTGCGGACATCTCTGGAAACACCATATATTTT.

This chain connects TRBV10-3 to TRBJ1-6; 8 bases match TRBD1. The ends lost 8 bases at V and 0 bases at J; junction bases unmatched: 9. The CDR3 length is 17 residues. Germline lookup yields CDR1 ENHRY and CDR2 SYGVKD. The CDR3 protein is CAIPGGDPSSYNSPLHF. The CDR3 region has the DNA TGTGCCATCCCAGGGGGCGATCCTAGCTCCTATAATTCACCCCTCCACTTT.

This clone has a handful of counts. V is TRBV6-5 and J is TRBJ1-2, with TRBD1 matching 7 bases. Germline assignment: CDR1 MNHEY and CDR2 SVGAGI. The CDR3 consists of 16 residues. The V segment lost 2 bases and the J segment 5 bases; nucleotides outside the gene matches: 11. The CDR3: CASSYDRVVSTYGYTF. Here the CDR3 DNA reads TGTGCCAGCAGTTACGACAGGGTGGTGTCGACATATGGCTACACCTTC.